This T cell receptor beta chain originates from a study of cytomegalovirus exposure and HLA in healthy donors. Study-wide results and caveats: Through in vitro validation, three CMV-associated chains were shown to be specific for CMV antigens. Rarity held for most TCR sequences, but there were some public TCRs that occurred in many donors. A prior analysis recorded that most TCR beta V segments were productive about 90% or about 30% of the time.

V lost 4 bases to trimming and J lost 1 base, with 14 bases between them. In germline, CDR1 is SGDLS, CDR2 YYNGEE. The CDR3 spans 16 residues. 13 Jbeta primers and 60 Vbeta primers were used for the PCR. The method was immunoSEQ multiplex PCR; TCRdb's version includes in-frame clones alone and lacks a portion of them. Of around 150,000 clones listed, approximately 80% are singletons. Turning to this clone: Its specificity is unknown.

The donors gave bone marrow, and they were healthy. The origin of this receptor is a middle-aged woman in good health and CMV-seronegative. The V call is TRBV9, the J call TRBJ2-2; D may be TRBD1 (5 bases). Sequenced material: PBMCs. The CDR3 here is CASSPPVGLNTGELFF. CDR3 DNA sequence: TGTGCCAGCAGCCCACCCGTGGGGCTGAACACCGGGGAGCTGTTTTTT.